Sequencing of this T cell receptor beta chain was carried out in a study of cytomegalovirus exposure and HLA in healthy donors. Overall study findings and caveats: Under in vitro conditions, a few CMV-associated chains were confirmed as specific for CMV antigens. Most TCR sequences were uncommon, yet certain public TCRs appeared in many donors.

Sequenced by immunoSEQ multiplex PCR; TCRdb stores in-frame clones only, minus some. The sample includes 150,000 to 200,000 clones, nearly 90% of them seen just once. Concerning this clone itself: Its antigen is undetermined.

CDR1 and CDR2 from the germline V gene are MDHEN and SYDVKM. V lost 10 bases, J lost 2 bases, and 14 bases lay in between. The CDR3 runs 14 residues. This clonotype was obtained from a man between 18 and 29 years old in good health and CMV-seropositive. Input material: PBMCs. This chain connects TRBV28 to TRBJ2-2, with a weak D call TRBD2 (6 bases). The CDR3 sequence: CAIQTSINTGELFF. CDR3 nucleotides: TGTGCCATCCAGACTAGTATAAACACCGGGGAGCTGTTTTTT.